A selection of T cell receptor beta chains follows, all from one sample in a study of blood T cell repertoires in COVID-19. Assay: immunoSEQ multiplex PCR; the TCRdb copy retains only in-frame clones and omits some. This sample has about 140,000 clones, with about 86% found just once. Material: peripheral blood. The source of these receptors is a woman aged 55-69 years with acute or convalescent COVID-19. Each CDR3 is given with its conserved first and last residue. Fields, in order: D gene, J gene, V gene, clone size, CDR3 protein, CDR3 DNA. D genes are given only for firm matches. Size values are once, few and many counts, or a class for expanded clones, and some rows have none.

>.|TRBJ1-1|TRBV11-2|once
CASSLDRNTEAFF
TGTGCCAGCAGCTTAGACAGGAACACTGAAGCTTTCTTT
>TRBD1|TRBJ1-1|TRBV15|.
CATSKGQGYMNTEAFF
TGTGCCACCAGCAAAGGACAGGGGTACATGAACACTGAAGCTTTCTTT
>.|TRBJ1-1|TRBV10-3|.
CAISANDYLNTEAFF
TGTGCCATCAGTGCGAACGACTACCTGAACACTGAAGCTTTCTTT
>TRBD1|TRBJ2-3|TRBV7-9|.
CASSADGTASTDTQYF
TGTGCCAGCAGCGCAGACGGGACAGCTAGCACAGATACGCAGTATTTT
>.|TRBJ1-1|TRBV12-3/TRBV12-4|.
CASSSYEREAFF
TGTGCCAGCAGCTCCTATGAGAGAGAAGCTTTCTTT
>.|TRBJ1-1|TRBV11-2|.
CASERNTEAFF
TGTGCCAGCGAGCGGAACACTGAAGCTTTCTTT
>TRBD1|TRBJ2-3|TRBV7-2|.
CASSSRQGSITDTQYF
TGTGCCAGCAGCTCTCGACAGGGTTCTATCACAGATACGCAGTATTTT
>.|TRBJ1-4|TRBV28|.
CASSFVAPRTDRSEKLFF
TGTGCCAGCAGTTTTGTCGCCCCCAGAACGGACAGAAGTGAAAAACTGTTTTTT
>.|TRBJ1-2|TRBV7-9|few
CASSQNLGRKNGYTF
TGTGCCAGCAGCCAGAACTTGGGGAGGAAGAATGGCTACACCTTC
>.|TRBJ2-1|TRBV4-2|.
CASSQEVGQGLYNEQFF
TGTGCCAGCAGCCAAGAGGTGGGTCAGGGGCTTTACAATGAGCAGTTCTTC
>.|TRBJ1-2|TRBV6-5|.
CASSPDSYGYTF
TGTGCCAGCAGCCCCGACAGCTATGGCTACACCTTC
>TRBD1|TRBJ2-5|TRBV4-3|.
CASSQSWTGEETQYF
TGCGCCAGCAGCCAAAGCTGGACAGGTGAAGAGACCCAGTACTTC
>.|TRBJ2-2|TRBV30|.
CAWKGQGHGELFF
TGTGCCTGGAAGGGGCAGGGTCACGGGGAGCTGTTTTTT
>.|TRBJ1-2|TRBV27|.
CASRLYRETSGYTF
TGTGCCAGCCGATTGTACAGGGAGACGAGTGGCTACACCTTC
>.|TRBJ2-3|TRBV2|.
CASSVSGTTGDTQYF
TGTGCCAGCAGTGTTTCCGGGACAACAGGGGATACGCAGTATTTT
>TRBD1|TRBJ1-1|TRBV11-3|.
CASSLPRGGDRGYTEAFF
TGTGCCAGCAGCCTCCCAAGGGGGGGGGACAGGGGGTACACTGAAGCTTTCTTT